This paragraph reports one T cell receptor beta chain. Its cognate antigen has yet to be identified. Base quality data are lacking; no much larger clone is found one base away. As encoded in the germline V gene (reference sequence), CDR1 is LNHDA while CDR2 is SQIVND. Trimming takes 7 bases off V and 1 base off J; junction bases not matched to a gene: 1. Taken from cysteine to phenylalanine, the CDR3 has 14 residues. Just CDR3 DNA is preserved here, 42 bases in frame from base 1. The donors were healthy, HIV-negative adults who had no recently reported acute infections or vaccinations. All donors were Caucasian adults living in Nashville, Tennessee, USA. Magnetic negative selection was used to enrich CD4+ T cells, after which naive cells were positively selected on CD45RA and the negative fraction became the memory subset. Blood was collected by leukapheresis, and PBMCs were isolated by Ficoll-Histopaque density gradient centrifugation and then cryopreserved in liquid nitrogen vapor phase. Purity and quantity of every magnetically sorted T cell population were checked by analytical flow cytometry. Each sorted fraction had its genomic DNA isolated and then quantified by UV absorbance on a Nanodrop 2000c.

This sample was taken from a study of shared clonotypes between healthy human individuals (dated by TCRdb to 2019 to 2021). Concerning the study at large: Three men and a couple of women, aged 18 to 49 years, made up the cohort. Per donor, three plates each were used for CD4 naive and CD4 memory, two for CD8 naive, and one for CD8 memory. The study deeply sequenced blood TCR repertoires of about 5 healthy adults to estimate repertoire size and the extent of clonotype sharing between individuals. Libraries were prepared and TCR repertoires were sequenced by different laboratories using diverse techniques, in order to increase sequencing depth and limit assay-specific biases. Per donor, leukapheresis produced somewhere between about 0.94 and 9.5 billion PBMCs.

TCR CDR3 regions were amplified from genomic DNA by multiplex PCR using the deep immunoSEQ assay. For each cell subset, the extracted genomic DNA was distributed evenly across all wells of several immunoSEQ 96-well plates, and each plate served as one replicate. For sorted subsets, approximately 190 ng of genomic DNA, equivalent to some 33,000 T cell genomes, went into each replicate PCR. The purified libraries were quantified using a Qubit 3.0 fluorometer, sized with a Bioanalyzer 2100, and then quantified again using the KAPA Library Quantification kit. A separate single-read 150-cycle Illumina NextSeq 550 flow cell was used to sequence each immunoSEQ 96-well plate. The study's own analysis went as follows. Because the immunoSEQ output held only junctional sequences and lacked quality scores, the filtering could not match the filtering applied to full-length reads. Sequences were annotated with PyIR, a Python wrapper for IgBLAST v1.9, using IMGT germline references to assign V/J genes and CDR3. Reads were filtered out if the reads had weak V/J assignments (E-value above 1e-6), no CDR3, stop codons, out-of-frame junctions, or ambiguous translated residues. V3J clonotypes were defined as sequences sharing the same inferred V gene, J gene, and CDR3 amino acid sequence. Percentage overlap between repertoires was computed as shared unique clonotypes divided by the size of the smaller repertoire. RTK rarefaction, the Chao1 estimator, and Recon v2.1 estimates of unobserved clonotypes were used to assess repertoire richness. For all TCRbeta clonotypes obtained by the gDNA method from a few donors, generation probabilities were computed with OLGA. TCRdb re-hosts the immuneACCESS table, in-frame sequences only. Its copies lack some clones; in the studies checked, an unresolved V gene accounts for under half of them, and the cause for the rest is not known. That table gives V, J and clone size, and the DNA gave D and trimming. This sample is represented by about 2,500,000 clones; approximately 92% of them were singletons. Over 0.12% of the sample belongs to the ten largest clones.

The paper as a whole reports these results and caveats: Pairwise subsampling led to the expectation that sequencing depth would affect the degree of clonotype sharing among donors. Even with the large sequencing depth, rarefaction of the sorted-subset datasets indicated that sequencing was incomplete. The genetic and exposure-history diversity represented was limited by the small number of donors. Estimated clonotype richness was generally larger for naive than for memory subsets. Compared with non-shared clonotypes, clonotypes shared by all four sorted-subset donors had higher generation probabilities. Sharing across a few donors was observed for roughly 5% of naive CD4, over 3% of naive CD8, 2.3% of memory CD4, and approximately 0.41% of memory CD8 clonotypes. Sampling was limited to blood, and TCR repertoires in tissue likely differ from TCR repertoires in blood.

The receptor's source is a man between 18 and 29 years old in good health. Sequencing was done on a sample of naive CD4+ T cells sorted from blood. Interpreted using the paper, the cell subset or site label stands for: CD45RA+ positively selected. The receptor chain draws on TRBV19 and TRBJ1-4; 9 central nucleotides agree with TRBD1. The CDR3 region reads CASMTGGTNEKLFF. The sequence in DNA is TGTGCCAGTATGACAGGGGGAACTAATGAAAAACTGTTTTTT.